This T cell receptor beta chain came from a study of T cell changes during pregnancy in multiple sclerosis. Trimming took 2 bases from V and 5 from J; bases not matched to a gene: 5. The CDR3 spans 14 residues. The germline V gene has CDR1 MNHEY and CDR2 SVGAGI. Libraries were prepared by immunoSEQ multiplex PCR; TCRdb keeps only in-frame clonotypes and omits some of them. The profile covers around 40,000 clones, with 90% to 95% appearing a single time and approximately 0.39% taken by the ten largest. The specimen comprised CD4+ T cells from peripheral blood mononuclear cells, sampled in the second trimester of pregnancy. The receptor was isolated from a female donor with multiple sclerosis, enrolled in a pregnancy study. V and J are TRBV6-5 and TRBJ2-5, with 7 bases lining up with TRBD2. The CDR3 sequence is CASSYGGAGETQYF. The CDR3 nucleotides are TGTGCCAGCAGTTACGGGGGAGCGGGGGAGACCCAGTACTTC.